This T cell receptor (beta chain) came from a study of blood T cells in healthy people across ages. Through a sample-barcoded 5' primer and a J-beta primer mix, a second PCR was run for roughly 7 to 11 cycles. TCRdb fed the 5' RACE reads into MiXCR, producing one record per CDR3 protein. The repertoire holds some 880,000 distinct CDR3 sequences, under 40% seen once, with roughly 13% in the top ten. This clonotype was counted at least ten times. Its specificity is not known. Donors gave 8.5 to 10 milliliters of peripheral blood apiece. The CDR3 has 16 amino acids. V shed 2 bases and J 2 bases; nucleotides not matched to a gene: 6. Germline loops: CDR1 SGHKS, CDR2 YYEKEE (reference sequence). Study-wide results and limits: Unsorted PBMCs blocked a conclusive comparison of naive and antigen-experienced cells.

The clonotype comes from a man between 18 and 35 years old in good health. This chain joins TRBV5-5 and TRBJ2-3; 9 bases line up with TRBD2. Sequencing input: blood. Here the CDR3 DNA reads TGTGCCAGCAGCTTTGGCCTAGCGGGACCCACAGATACGCAGTATTTT. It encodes CASSFGLAGPTDTQYF.